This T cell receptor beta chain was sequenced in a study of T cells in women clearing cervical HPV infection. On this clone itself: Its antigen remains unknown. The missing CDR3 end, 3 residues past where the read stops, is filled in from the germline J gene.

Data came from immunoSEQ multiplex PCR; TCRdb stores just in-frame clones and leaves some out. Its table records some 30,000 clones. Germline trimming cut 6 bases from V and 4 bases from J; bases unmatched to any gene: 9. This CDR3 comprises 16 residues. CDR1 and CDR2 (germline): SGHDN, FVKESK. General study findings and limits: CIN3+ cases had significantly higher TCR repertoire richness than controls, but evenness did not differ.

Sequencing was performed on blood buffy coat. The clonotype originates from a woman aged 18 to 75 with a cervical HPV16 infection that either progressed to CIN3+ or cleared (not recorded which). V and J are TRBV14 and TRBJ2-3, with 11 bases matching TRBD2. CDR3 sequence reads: CASSLIAGGHSDTQYF. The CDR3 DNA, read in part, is TGTGCCAGCAGTCTCATAGCGGGGGGGCACTCAGATACG.